One and the same sample provided the 28 T cell receptor beta chains below, sequenced in a study of T cell responses to AZD1222 COVID-19 vaccine. Sequenced by immunoSEQ multiplex PCR; TCRdb stores in-frame clones only, minus some. The sample has more than 100,000 clones, about 90% seen once; the top ten hold 14%. The material was peripheral blood, obtained on day 0 of AZD1222 vaccination. The receptors derive from an adult in good health.

V gene TRBV5-1 combines with J gene TRBJ2-3, with 9 bases lining up with TRBD1. V gave up 2 bases and J gave up 4 bases; unmatched junction bases: 11. CDR3 length: 17 amino acids. The germline CDR1 and CDR2 sequences are SGHRS and YFSETQ. CDR3 in amino acids: CASSFSHDRGGADTQYF. The CDR3 DNA follows: TGCGCCAGCAGCTTTTCCCATGACAGGGGGGGTGCAGATACGCAGTATTTT.

The V call is TRBV19, the J call TRBJ1-3, with D possibly TRBD1 on 6 matching bases. This CDR3 is 17 amino acids long. V dropped 4 bases and J dropped 0 bases, with 16 bases sitting between them. Germline CDR1 LNHDA, CDR2 SQIVND (reference sequence). CDR3 region: CASSKEQGFSSGNTIYF. CDR3 sequence (DNA): TGTGCCAGTAGTAAGGAGCAGGGGTTCTCCTCTGGAAACACCATATATTTT.

The rearrangement uses TRBV11-2 and TRBJ2-1; 7 nucleotides align to TRBD2. Germline trimming cut 4 bases from V and 3 bases from J; bases unmatched to any gene: 18. This CDR3 has 19 residues. CDR1 is SGHAT, CDR2 FQNNGV, per germline. In DNA, the CDR3 is TGTGCCAGCAGCTCCCGGCGGGAGCAGTCCAGCGCTAACTACAATGAGCAGTTCTTC. It encodes CASSSRREQSSANYNEQFF.

The chain links TRBV5-1 to TRBJ2-3; D possibly corresponds to TRBD2 (5 bases). This CDR3 region has 14 residues. The germline CDR1 and CDR2 sequences are SGHRS and YFSETQ. Trimming pared 0 bases from V and 6 bases from J, leaving 11 bases between. The CDR3 DNA reads TGCGCCAGCAGCTTGGAAACTAGAGGCGATACGCAGTATTTT. It codes for CASSLETRGDTQYF.

CDR3 DNA: TGTGCCAGCAGGTTGGGGACTGCAAGTCGCTCCTACGAGCAGTACTTC. It yields the protein CASRLGTASRSYEQYF. This chain links TRBV7-2 with TRBJ2-7, with D tentatively TRBD2 (6 bases). Trimming cost V 6 bases and J 0 bases, with 18 bases left between them. The CDR3 runs to 16 residues. CDR1 SGHTA and CDR2 FQGNSA come from the germline V gene.

V is TRBV4-1 and J is TRBJ2-5; 7 bases line up with TRBD2. V lost 2 bases, J lost 4 bases, and 1 base stayed unmatched. CDR1 is MGHRA, CDR2 YSYEKL, per germline. The CDR3 contains 13 residues. CDR3 sequence: CASSQIAGETQYF. The DNA of the CDR3 is TGCGCCAGCAGCCAAATAGCGGGAGAGACCCAGTACTTC.

This clone was recorded once. The J gene is TRBJ1-1, the V gene TRBV5-1, with D tentatively TRBD1 (6 bases). With 3 bases removed from V and 1 base from J, the gap between germline ends came to 7 bases. The CDR3 contains 13 residues. Germline V gene lookup returns CDR1 SGHRS and CDR2 YFSETQ. The chain's CDR3 is CASSWTENTEAFF. In DNA form, the CDR3 reads TGCGCCAGCAGCTGGACAGAGAACACTGAAGCTTTCTTT. The full variable domain, in which reference TRBV5-1 and TRBJ1-1 provide the parts outside the CDR3, is KAGVTQTPRYLIKTRGQQVTLSCSPISGHRSVSWYQQTPGQGLQFLFEYFSETQRNKGNFPGRFSGRQFSNSRSEMNVSTLELGDSALYLCASSWTENTEAFFGQGTRLTVV.

The chain is built from TRBV1 and TRBJ1-1. TRBV1 is a known pseudogene. The CDR3 runs to 14 residues. In nucleotides, the CDR3 is TGCACCAGCAGCCAGCAGGGAGGAGGGTCTGAAGCTTTCTTT. It encodes CTSSQQGGGSEAFF.

V gene TRBV27 combines with J gene TRBJ1-2; 9 bases line up with TRBD1. This CDR3 comprises 15 residues. Germline V gene sequence: CDR1 MNHEY, CDR2 SMNVEV (reference sequence). V lost 2 bases to trimming and J lost 4 bases; unmatched junction nucleotides: 5. The CDR3 DNA follows: TGTGCCAGCAGTTTACGTGGGACAGGGTCCTATGGCTACACCTTC. Translation gives CASSLRGTGSYGYTF.

J is TRBJ1-2 and V is TRBV7-2; no clear D. The CDR3 is 15 amino acids. The ends were cut back, 0 bases at V and 4 bases at J, with 12 bases in the middle. From germline, CDR1 is SGHTA and CDR2 FQGNSA. In nucleotides, the CDR3 is TGTGCCAGCAGCTTAGCGATCAGGACTTTCTATGGCTACACCTTC. Translation: CASSLAIRTFYGYTF.

CDR3 nucleotides: TGTGCCAGCAGCGTAGGTGGTTCACCCCTCCACTTT. This translates into CASSVGGSPLHF. The gene calls are TRBV9 and TRBJ1-6; D is unresolved. Germline V gene lookup returns CDR1 SGDLS and CDR2 YYNGEE. This CDR3 spans 12 amino acids. Deletions cut 0 bases from V and 9 bases from J, with 4 bases between.

The table lists this clone with a count of one. The V gene is TRBV7-9, the J gene TRBJ2-7; D uncertain. The germline V and J ends were trimmed by 2 bases and 6 bases, with 5 bases remaining between them. The length of the CDR3 is 11 residues. Germline-derived CDR1 and CDR2 are SEHNR and FQNEAQ (reference sequence). The CDR3 loop reads CASSLIGEQYF. The DNA of the CDR3 is TGTGCCAGCAGCTTAATCGGCGAGCAGTACTTC. Full variable domain (rest looked up from reference TRBV7-9 and TRBJ2-7): DTGVSQNPRHKITKRGQNVTFRCDPISEHNRLYWYRQTLGQGPEFLTYFQNEAQLEKSRLLSDRFSAERPKGSFSTLEIQRTEQGDSAMYLCASSLIGEQYFGPGTRLTVT.

The genes are TRBV4-1 and TRBJ2-3, with D possibly matching TRBD2 (6 bases). V lost 0 bases and J lost 0, with 10 bases in between. Looked up from germline, CDR1 is MGHRA and CDR2 is YSYEKL. The CDR3 loop spans 16 amino acids. The CDR3 region has the DNA TGCGCCAGCAGCCAAGATCGCCTAGCGAGCACAGATACGCAGTATTTT. Its translation is CASSQDRLASTDTQYF.

This chain uses TRBV18 with TRBJ2-5; D unclear. The germline V gene has CDR1 KGHSH and CDR2 LQKENI. CDR3 size: 14 residues. Trimming pared 3 bases from V and 4 bases from J, leaving 12 bases between. The CDR3 spells CASSPSPSGETQYF. The CDR3 nucleotides are TGTGCCAGCTCACCCTCCCCCTCCGGAGAGACCCAGTACTTC.

V gene TRBV7-9 combines with J gene TRBJ1-1; D is undetermined. Looked up from germline, CDR1 is SEHNR and CDR2 is FQNEAQ (reference sequence). This CDR3 contains 13 residues. V lost 3 bases to trimming and J lost 10 bases, with 15 bases between them. The CDR3 here is CASSLPNPRGAFF. The CDR3 DNA reads as TGTGCCAGCAGCTTGCCAAACCCACGGGGAGCTTTCTTT.

This clone occurred once. The rearrangement joins TRBV4-3 to TRBJ2-7; D possibly corresponds to TRBD2 (5 bases). V lost 0 bases and J 4 bases, leaving 10 bases between the germline ends. The CDR3 extends over 14 amino acids. Germline assignment: CDR1 LGHNA and CDR2 YSLEER. CDR3 sequence (DNA): TGCGCCAGCAGCCAAGAACGGAGCGGATACGAGCAGTACTTC. The encoded protein is CASSQERSGYEQYF.

This clone occurred a few times. This chain connects TRBV12-5 to TRBJ2-7, with D uncertain. V was clipped by 2 bases and J by 6 bases, with 11 bases between them. In germline, CDR1 is LGHNT, CDR2 FRNRAP. This CDR3 has 13 residues. The CDR3 protein is CASGLQLPVEQYF. In DNA, the CDR3 is TGTGCTAGTGGTTTGCAGTTACCCGTCGAGCAGTACTTC.

The chain couples TRBV19 to TRBJ2-6; D remains ambiguous. This CDR3 has 15 amino acids. CDR1 LNHDA and CDR2 SQIVND come from the germline V gene (reference sequence). V gave up 5 bases and J gave up 1 base, with 9 bases separating them. The CDR3 DNA follows: TGTGCCAGTAGTCCGACGGCATCTGGGGCCAACGTCCTGACTTTC. Translated, it gives CASSPTASGANVLTF.

This rearrangement joins TRBV11-2 to TRBJ2-5; D ambiguous. V lost 0 bases and J lost 3, with 11 bases in between. The length of the CDR3 is 15 residues. Per the germline V gene, CDR1 is SGHAT and CDR2 is FQNNGV. CDR3 loop: CASSLDRGTKETQYF. Written as DNA, the CDR3 is TGTGCCAGCAGCTTAGATCGCGGAACTAAAGAGACCCAGTACTTC.

The chain joins TRBV6-2 or TRBV6-3 to TRBJ2-2; 10 positions agree with TRBD1. The junction had 6 bases not matched to a gene; V was cut back by 6 bases and J by 5 bases. The CDR3 sequence is 15 residues long. Germline CDR1 MNHEY, CDR2 SVGEGT. The CDR3 region has the DNA TGTGCCAGCAGCCCGGGACAGGGGTGGACCGGGGAGCTGTTTTTT. It is translated as CASSPGQGWTGELFF.

The V gene is TRBV2, the J gene TRBJ1-4; 8 bases are shared with TRBD1. Germline CDR1 SNHLY, CDR2 FYNNEI. The CDR3 covers 16 residues. The ends lost 5 bases at V and 3 bases at J; junction bases unmatched: 8. CDR3 sequence (DNA): TGTGCCAGCAGTCTGGACAGGGAGCTAGCTAATGAAAAACTGTTTTTT. This sequence encodes CASSLDRELANEKLFF.

This clone has just one count. V is TRBV28 and J is TRBJ2-7; 8 bases align to TRBD2. CDR3 length: 17 amino acids. After removal of 6 bases from V and 4 bases from J, the junction contained 17 bases not matched to a gene. Germline CDR1 reads MDHEN; CDR2 reads SYDVKM. Here the CDR3 DNA reads TGTGCCAGCAGCCAACTAGCGGAGGGAGCCATGGGGTACGAGCAGTACTTC. It specifies CASSQLAEGAMGYEQYF.

The CDR3 coding sequence is TGTGCCAGAAGCTTCGGGACAGACCAAGCCTACAATGAGCAGTTCTTC. It yields the protein CARSFGTDQAYNEQFF. The rearrangement links TRBV7-5 to TRBJ2-1; whether TRBD1, the table's D call, matches the DNA was not checked. TRBV7-5 is shown as a pseudogene. The CDR3 spans 16 residues.

Concerning this clone: The same CDR3 also results from other DNA sequences found in this sample. This sequence joins TRBV18 and TRBJ1-4; TRBD1 aligns across 10 bases. Germline V gene sequence: CDR1 KGHSH, CDR2 LQKENI. V shed 2 bases, J shed 6 bases, and the junction held 0 bases outside the gene matches. The CDR3 totals 14 residues. The CDR3 DNA sequence: TGTGCCAGCTCACCAGGGACAGGGGATGAAAAACTGTTTTTT. Amino acids: CASSPGTGDEKLFF.

The gene calls are TRBV6-5 and TRBJ1-2, with TRBD1 matching over 7 bases. Trimming took 7 bases from V and 8 from J; bases not matched to a gene: 7. The germline gives CDR1 MNHEY, CDR2 SVGAGI. The CDR3 spans 12 residues. The CDR3 sequence is CASNQGGLGYTF. The CDR3 bases are TGTGCCAGCAATCAGGGGGGCCTGGGCTACACCTTC.

The chain joins TRBV25-1 to TRBJ2-7; 7 positions agree with TRBD2. Germline V gene data show CDR1 as MGHDK and CDR2 as SYGVNS. The length of the CDR3 is 13 residues. V trimming: 2 bases; J trimming: 4 bases; junction bases outside the gene matches: 2. The CDR3 here is CASSEAGAYEQYF. The DNA of the CDR3 is TGTGCCAGCAGTGAAGCGGGAGCTTACGAGCAGTACTTC.

This rearrangement joins TRBV6-5 to TRBJ1-6, with D uncertain. Germline loops: CDR1 MNHEY, CDR2 SVGAGI. The CDR3 has 14 amino acids. The ends were cut back, 7 bases at V and 3 bases at J, with 10 bases in the middle. CDR3 sequence reads: CASMFGGYNSPLHF. The CDR3 DNA reads as TGTGCCAGCATGTTTGGCGGCTATAATTCACCCCTCCACTTT.

The J gene is TRBJ1-5, the V gene TRBV15; 12 bases map to TRBD1. V trimming: 0 bases; J trimming: 6 bases; junction bases outside the gene matches: 12. This CDR3 has 19 amino acids. Germline V gives CDR1 LNHNV, CDR2 YYDKDF (reference sequence). The CDR3 sequence: CATSRDQGTGGRGRQPQHF. The CDR3 DNA reads as TGTGCCACCAGCAGAGATCAAGGGACAGGGGGCAGGGGGCGTCAGCCCCAGCATTTT.